This T cell receptor (beta chain) was sequenced during a study of follicular helper T cells after annual influenza vaccination. Profiling relied on immunoSEQ multiplex PCR, and the TCRdb table lists in-frame clones only, not all of them. The sample lists 10,000 or so clones, about 83% seen once, with about 0.77% in the top ten. Specified time point: 2014-2015 season, 7 days after vaccination. No donor had influenza vaccine in the prior 6 months; all lived in the community. This clone occurred once. CDR1 is SQVTM and CDR2 is ANQGSEA in the germline V gene. CDR3 length equals 10 residues. Trimming shortened V by 4 bases and J by 5 bases, and 5 bases separated the two germline ends.

The sequencing used CXCR5- memory CD4+ T cells sorted from blood, collected 7 days after influenza vaccination. This chain links TRBV29-1 with TRBJ2-5; D uncertain. The source of this sequence is an adult who received the influenza vaccine. As DNA, the CDR3 is TGCAGCGTTGCGGTTGAGACCCAGTACTTC. Protein: CSVAVETQYF. The entire variable domain, with the rest obtained from reference TRBV29-1 and TRBJ2-5, is as follows: SAVISQKPSRDICQRGTSLTIQCQVDSQVTMMFWYRQQPGQSLTLIATANQGSEATYESGFVIDKFPISRPNLTFSTLTVSNMSPEDSSIYLCSVAVETQYFGPGTRLLVL.